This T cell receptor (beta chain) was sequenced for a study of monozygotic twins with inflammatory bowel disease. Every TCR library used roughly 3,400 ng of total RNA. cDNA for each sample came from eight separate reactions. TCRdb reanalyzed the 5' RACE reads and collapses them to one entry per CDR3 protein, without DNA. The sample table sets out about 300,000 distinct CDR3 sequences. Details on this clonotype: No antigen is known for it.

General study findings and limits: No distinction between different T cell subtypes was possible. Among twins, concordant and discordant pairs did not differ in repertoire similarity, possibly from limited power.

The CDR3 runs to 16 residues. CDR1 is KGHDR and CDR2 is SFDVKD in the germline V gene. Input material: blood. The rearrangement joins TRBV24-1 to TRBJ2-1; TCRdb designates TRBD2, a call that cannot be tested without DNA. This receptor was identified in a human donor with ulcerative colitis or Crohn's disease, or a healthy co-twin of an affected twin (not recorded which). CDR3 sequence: CATSETRVSSYNEQFF.